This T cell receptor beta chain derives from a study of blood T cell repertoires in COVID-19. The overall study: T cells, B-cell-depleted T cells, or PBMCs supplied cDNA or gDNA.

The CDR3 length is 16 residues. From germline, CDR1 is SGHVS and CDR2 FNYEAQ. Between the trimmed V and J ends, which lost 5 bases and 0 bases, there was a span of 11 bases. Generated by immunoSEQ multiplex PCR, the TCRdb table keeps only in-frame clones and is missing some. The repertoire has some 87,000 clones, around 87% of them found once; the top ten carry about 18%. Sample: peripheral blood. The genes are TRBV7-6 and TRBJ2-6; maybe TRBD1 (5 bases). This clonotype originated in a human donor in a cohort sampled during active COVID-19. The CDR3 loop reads CASSTHRSSGANVLTF. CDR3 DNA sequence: TGTGCCAGCAGCACTCACAGGAGCTCTGGGGCCAACGTCCTGACTTTC.